The present entry profiles one TCR beta chain with its context. Its antigen is not known. The sample belongs to a study of identifying expanded T cells in peripheral blood. Study conclusions and caveats: Variance in clone template counts between roughly 2-week samples significantly increased with total template count across all healthy donors. Technical replicates showed roughly 1.2 changed clones; two weeks approximately 16; four weeks 19.

Generated by immunoSEQ multiplex PCR, the TCRdb table keeps only in-frame clones and is missing some. The sample consists of over 45,000 clones, approximately 82% of them appearing once. Collection occurred without any documented infections or immune events in donors. The CDR3 runs 18 residues. V lost 7 bases to trimming and J lost 0 bases; unmatched junction nucleotides: 12. From germline, CDR1 is LNHNV and CDR2 YYDKDF (reference sequence). The sample was blood. The chain links TRBV15 to TRBJ1-5; 10 bases line up with TRBD1. The sequence derives from a person aged 18 to 75 in good health. DNA of the CDR3: TGTGCCACCACCCCCGGGACAGGGGTCCCATCTAGCAATCAGCCCCAGCATTTT. It translates to CATTPGTGVPSSNQPQHF.